Reported below is one T cell receptor (beta chain). The data originate from a study of blood T cell repertoires in COVID-19. Overall study context: PBMCs, B-cell-depleted T cells, or T cells provided the cDNA or gDNA that made up the material.

Per the study methods: Amplification of reference gene primers provided the estimated nucleated cell counts. Sequencing used immunoSEQ multiplex PCR; TCRdb keeps in-frame clones, though not all of them. That table supplies the V and J calls and clone size; D and trimming were determined from the DNA. Of some 120,000 clones listed, about 83% are singletons. From germline, CDR1 is LNHDA and CDR2 SQIVND (reference sequence). J was trimmed by 1 base and V by 9 bases; bases with no gene match: 5. The CDR3 consists of 13 residues. The source is a man of 80 years or more with active or convalescent COVID-19. This sequence joins TRBV19 and TRBJ1-1; TRBD1 agrees at 7 bases. Sequencing was carried out using peripheral blood. The CDR3 reads CASRQGRNTEAFF. CDR3 DNA sequence: TGTGCCAGCAGACAGGGAAGGAACACTGAAGCTTTCTTT.